Listed below are T cell receptor beta chains from one sample, sequenced in a study of T cell responses to AZD1222 COVID-19 vaccine. Profiled with immunoSEQ multiplex PCR; TCRdb holds only in-frame clones, not every one. The sample includes roughly 100,000 clones, roughly 89% seen only once; the top ten take around 3.9%. The sample consisted of peripheral blood, taken on day 0 of AZD1222 vaccination. The source is an adult in good health. CDR3s include the opening cysteine and the closing phenylalanine or tryptophan. A D gene is named only where the DNA matches it firmly. Expanded clones are given a class, and other clones once, few, many or no size at all.

clone size | D gene | J gene | V gene | CDR3 DNA | CDR3 protein
NA | TRBD1 | TRBJ2-7 | TRBV7-2 | TGTGCCAGCAGCCTAGGACAGGGCAACCACTACGAGCAGTACTTC | CASSLGQGNHYEQYF
NA | TRBD1 | TRBJ1-2 | TRBV4-3 | TGCGCCAGCAGCCAAGGCAAGGGGGCGTTAATCGGACTGTGGGGCTACACCTTC | CASSQGKGALIGLWGYTF
NA | NA | TRBJ1-4 | TRBV29-1 | TGCAGCGTTGGTAACAGAGGGGAAAAACTGTTTTTT | CSVGNRGEKLFF
NA | TRBD1 | TRBJ1-2 | TRBV6-5 | TGTGCCAGCAGTTACACGGACAGGTCGGATGGCTACACCTTC | CASSYTDRSDGYTF
once | TRBD2 | TRBJ2-6 | TRBV5-1 | TGCGCCAGCAGCCAGGGACTAGCCCCCTCTGGGGCCAACGTCCTGACTTTC | CASSQGLAPSGANVLTF
NA | TRBD1 | TRBJ1-6 | TRBV5-6 | TGTGCCAGCGGCACCGGGACAGCTAATTCACCCCTCCACTTT | CASGTGTANSPLHF
NA | TRBD1 | TRBJ2-7 | TRBV19 | TGTGCCAGTAGTTCCGGGACAGGGGCGTACGAGCAGTACTTC | CASSSGTGAYEQYF
once | TRBD2 | TRBJ2-1 | TRBV5-1 | TGCGCCAGCAGCTTTACTAGCGGCGACTACAATGAGCAGTTCTTC | CASSFTSGDYNEQFF
few | TRBD2 | TRBJ2-3 | TRBV9 | TGTGCCAGCAGCCCCCGCCTTTTTCCCTCCTATCTAAGGTCGGGGGGGCCCACAGATACGCAGTATTTT | CASSPRLFPSYLRSGGPTDTQYF
NA | NA | TRBJ1-2 | TRBV4-1 | TGCGCCAGCAGCCAAGTAAAAGGTCAGCACTATGGCTACACCTTC | CASSQVKGQHYGYTF
NA | NA | TRBJ2-7 | TRBV23-1 | TGCGCCAGCAGTCACTCGGCCCGTTACGAGCAGTACTTC | CASSHSARYEQYF
NA | NA | TRBJ1-5 | TRBV28 | TGTGCCAGCAGTTCGGGTCAGCCCCAGCATTTT | CASSSGQPQHF
NA | NA | TRBJ2-1 | TRBV7-9 | TGTGCCAGCAGTTGGGGGGAGGCGGCGCAGTTCTTC | CASSWGEAAQFF
few | NA | TRBJ2-7 | TRBV6-5 | TGTGCCAGCAGTTTGACGGAGTACGAGCAGTACTTC | CASSLTEYEQYF
NA | NA | TRBJ2-1 | TRBV7-6 | TGTGCCAGCAGCTTAGATCGGAGGGGTGGGGACAATGAGCAGTTCTTC | CASSLDRRGGDNEQFF
NA | NA | TRBJ1-5 | TRBV6-1 | TGTGCCAGCAGTGAAGGGGGCGGCAATCAGCCCCAGCATTTT | CASSEGGGNQPQHF
NA | TRBD1 | TRBJ1-3 | TRBV30 | TGTGCCTGGAGTGTAGGACAGGGCGGAAGAAACACCATATATTTT | CAWSVGQGGRNTIYF
few | NA | TRBJ1-1 | TRBV10-3 | TGTGCCATCAGTGAGCCCGGGGCAAACACTGAAGCTTTCTTT | CAISEPGANTEAFF
NA | NA | TRBJ1-1 | TRBV6-4 | TGTGCCAGCAGCGGGACCCTGAACACTGAAGCTTTCTTT | CASSGTLNTEAFF
once | NA | TRBJ1-2 | TRBV4-3 | TGCGCCAGCAGCCAAGGTTACAGGGATTATGGCTACACCTTC | CASSQGYRDYGYTF
once | TRBD2 | TRBJ2-5 | TRBV6-5 | TGTGCCAGCAGTTCCGCACTAGCGGGGGTACAAGAGACCCAGTACTTC | CASSSALAGVQETQYF
NA | NA | TRBJ1-1 | TRBV11-2 | TGTGCCAGCATCCTATTACGGGGTAACACTGAAGCTTTCTTT | CASILLRGNTEAFF
NA | TRBD2 | TRBJ2-7 | TRBV29-1 | TGCAGCGTTAGAGGGACTAGCGGGGGGCATGACGAGCAGTACTTC | CSVRGTSGGHDEQYF
NA | NA | TRBJ1-2 | TRBV7-3 | TGTGCCAGCAGCCGCACGGCGGGCTACGGCTACACCTTC | CASSRTAGYGYTF
NA | NA | TRBJ1-5 | TRBV27 | TGTGCCAGCAGTTTATCGGTGGGAAATCAGCCCCAGCATTTT | CASSLSVGNQPQHF
NA | TRBD2 | TRBJ2-5 | TRBV9 | TGTGCCAGCAGCGCTAGCGGGGGGGCGAAGACCCAGTACTTC | CASSASGGAKTQYF
NA | NA | TRBJ2-3 | TRBV7-9 | TGTGCCAGCAGCCGTTCTCCAGGGACTAGCACAGATACGCAGTATTTT | CASSRSPGTSTDTQYF
NA | TRBD1 | TRBJ2-7 | TRBV5-6 | TGTGCCAGCAGCTCCGGACAGGGAAAGCAGTACTTC | CASSSGQGKQYF
NA | NA | TRBJ2-7 | TRBV28 | TGTGCCAGCAGTTTGTCCCCGGGGGAGAGCTCCTACGAGCAGTACTTC | CASSLSPGESSYEQYF
NA | NA | TRBJ2-5 | TRBV5-1 | TGCGCCAGCAGCTTCCAAGACAGAGCCTATCAAGAGACCCAGTACTTC | CASSFQDRAYQETQYF
NA | NA | TRBJ2-6 | TRBV27 | TGTGCCAGCAGTCTCACCGGACGAGCCGGGGCCAACGTCCTGACTTTC | CASSLTGRAGANVLTF
once | TRBD1 | TRBJ2-3 | TRBV6-5 | TGTGCCAGCAGTTCTCGGACAGGGGACTCTGATACGCAGTATTTT | CASSSRTGDSDTQYF
NA | NA | TRBJ2-7 | TRBV18 | TGTGCCAGCTCACCAGGGGCACGCTACGAGCAGTACTTC | CASSPGARYEQYF
once | NA | TRBJ2-7 | TRBV7-2 | TGTGCCAGCAGCCCCCAGCGGGTCATAATAGACTACGAGCAGTACTTC | CASSPQRVIIDYEQYF
NA | NA | TRBJ2-3 | TRBV5-6 | TGTGCCAGCAGCTTGGTTCCGGTCCTGGACACAGATACGCAGTATTTT | CASSLVPVLDTDTQYF
NA | NA | TRBJ1-4 | TRBV7-9 | TGTGCCAGCAGCCTTCGGGGGTCAACTAATGAAAAACTGTTTTTT | CASSLRGSTNEKLFF
once | TRBD1 | TRBJ1-6 | TRBV3-1/TRBV3-2 | TGTGCCAGCAGCCCCTGGGACAGGCGGAATTCACCCCTCCACTTT | CASSPWDRRNSPLHF
NA | TRBD2 | TRBJ2-1 | TRBV19 | TGTGCCAGTAAACCCCGACTAGCGGGGGGGCCTTCGAGTAATGAGCAGTTCTTC | CASKPRLAGGPSSNEQFF
NA | NA | TRBJ2-3 | TRBV25-1 | TGTGCCAGCAGTGAATTTGGGCGGAGACAGGCAGATACGCAGTATTTT | CASSEFGRRQADTQYF
once | NA | TRBJ1-3 | TRBV9 | TGTGCCAGCAGTCAAGCAGGTAGCTCTGGAAACACCATATATTTT | CASSQAGSSGNTIYF
NA | TRBD2 | TRBJ2-2 | TRBV10-1 | TGCGCCAGCAGACCGGTCCCCGGGACTAGCGGGGGGGAATATAACACCGGGGAGCTGTTTTTT | CASRPVPGTSGGEYNTGELFF
NA | NA | TRBJ1-1 | TRBV11-2 | TGTGCCAGCAGCTTGAAAGGACAGTCTCAAGCTTTCTTT | CASSLKGQSQAFF
once | TRBD1 | TRBJ2-7 | TRBV19 | TGTGCCAGTAGCGACAGGGGGCTAGACGAGCAGTACTTC | CASSDRGLDEQYF
NA | NA | TRBJ1-6 | TRBV4-3 | TGCGCCAGCAGCCAAGATATCGCCGGCGACGGGGATTCACCCCTCCACTTT | CASSQDIAGDGDSPLHF
NA | NA | TRBJ1-1 | TRBV30 | TGTGCCTGGAGTGGGTCCTCCCGGGGTATAAACACTGAAGCTTTCTTT | CAWSGSSRGINTEAFF
NA | NA | TRBJ2-2 | TRBV19 | TGTGCCAGTACCCCGGGACTTAACACCGGGGAGCTGTTTTTT | CASTPGLNTGELFF
NA | NA | TRBJ1-3 | TRBV13 | TGTGCCAGCAGCTCTAGTTACTCTGGAAACACCATATATTTT | CASSSSYSGNTIYF
NA | TRBD1 | TRBJ2-7 | TRBV10-3 | TGTGCCACCGGGACAGGGTTTGACGAGCAGTACTTC | CATGTGFDEQYF
NA | TRBD1 | TRBJ1-1 | TRBV6-5 | TGTGCCAGCAGAAACAGGGGGCGAGGGACTGAAGCTTTCTTT | CASRNRGRGTEAFF